This T cell receptor (beta chain) appears in the sequencing data of a study of blood T cell repertoires in COVID-19. Germline V gene lookup returns CDR1 SGHAT and CDR2 FQNNGV. The CDR3 is 14 amino acids. V trimming: 4 bases; J trimming: 3 bases; junction bases outside the gene matches: 3. Data came from immunoSEQ multiplex PCR; TCRdb stores just in-frame clones and leaves some out. The data show approximately 300,000 clones, approximately 90% seen once. This clone appeared a few times. J is TRBJ2-1 and V is TRBV11-2; 7 nucleotides line up with TRBD1. The source material was peripheral blood. The receptor's source is a man in his forties with acute or convalescent COVID-19. The CDR3 DNA reads as TGTGCCAGCAGCTCAACAGGGGACTACAATGAGCAGTTCTTC. It yields the protein CASSSTGDYNEQFF.